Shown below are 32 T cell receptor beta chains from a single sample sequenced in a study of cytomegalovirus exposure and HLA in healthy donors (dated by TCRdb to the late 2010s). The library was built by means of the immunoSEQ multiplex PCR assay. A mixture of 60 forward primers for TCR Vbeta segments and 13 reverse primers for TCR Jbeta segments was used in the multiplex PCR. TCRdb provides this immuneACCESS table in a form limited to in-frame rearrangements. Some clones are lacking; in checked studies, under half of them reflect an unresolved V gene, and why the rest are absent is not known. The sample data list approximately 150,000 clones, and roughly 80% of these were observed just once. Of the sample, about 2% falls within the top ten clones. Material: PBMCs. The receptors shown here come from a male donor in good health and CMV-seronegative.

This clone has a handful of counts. The CDR3 nucleotides read TGTGCCAGCAGCCCGGGGGGGAGCTCCTACGAGCAGTACTTC. Residues: CASSPGGSSYEQYF. The chain links TRBV11-3 to TRBJ2-7, with TRBD2 identical over 8 bases. From germline, CDR1 is SGHNT and CDR2 YENEEA. The CDR3 is made up of 14 amino acids. V was pared by 5 bases and J by 0 bases, with 3 bases of the junction left unmatched.

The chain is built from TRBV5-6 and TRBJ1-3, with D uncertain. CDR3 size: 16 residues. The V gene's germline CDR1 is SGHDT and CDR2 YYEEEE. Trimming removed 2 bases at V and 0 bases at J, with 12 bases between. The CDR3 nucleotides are TGTGCCAGCAGCTTTTATGATAACTTCTCTGGAAACACCATATATTTT. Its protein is CASSFYDNFSGNTIYF.

The CDR3 spells CASSLTGLEFEKLFF. The DNA of the CDR3 is TGTGCCAGCAGCCTCACAGGGTTAGAGTTTGAAAAACTGTTTTTT. The J gene is TRBJ1-4, the V gene TRBV7-9; tentatively, D is TRBD1 (6 bases). Germline-derived CDR1 and CDR2 are SEHNR and FQNEAQ (reference sequence). Trimming removed 5 bases at V and 7 bases at J, with 17 bases between. The CDR3 length is 15 residues. Supplemented by reference TRBV7-9 and TRBJ1-4, the full variable domain reads DTGVSQNPRHKITKRGQNVTFRCDPISEHNRLYWYRQTLGQGPEFLTYFQNEAQLEKSRLLSDRFSAERPKGSFSTLEIQRTEQGDSAMYLCASSLTGLEFEKLFFGSGTQLSVL.

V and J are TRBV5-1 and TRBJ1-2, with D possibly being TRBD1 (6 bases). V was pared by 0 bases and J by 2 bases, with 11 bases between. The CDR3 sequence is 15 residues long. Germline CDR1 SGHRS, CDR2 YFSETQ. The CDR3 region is CASSLDPGQNYGYTF. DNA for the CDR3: TGCGCCAGCAGCTTGGACCCCGGACAGAACTATGGCTACACCTTC.

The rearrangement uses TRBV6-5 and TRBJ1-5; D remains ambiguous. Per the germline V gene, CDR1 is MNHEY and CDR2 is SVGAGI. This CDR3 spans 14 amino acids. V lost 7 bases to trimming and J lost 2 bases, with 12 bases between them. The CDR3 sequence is CASIEWTGNQPQHF. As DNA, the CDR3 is TGTGCCAGCATCGAGTGGACTGGCAATCAGCCCCAGCATTTT.

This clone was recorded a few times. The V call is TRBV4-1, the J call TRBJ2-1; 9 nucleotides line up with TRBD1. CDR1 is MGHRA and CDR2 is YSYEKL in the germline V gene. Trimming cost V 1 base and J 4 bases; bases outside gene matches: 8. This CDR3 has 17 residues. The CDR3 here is CASSQGNAGTGYNEQFF. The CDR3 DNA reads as TGCGCCAGCAGCCAAGGGAATGCCGGGACAGGGTACAATGAGCAGTTCTTC.

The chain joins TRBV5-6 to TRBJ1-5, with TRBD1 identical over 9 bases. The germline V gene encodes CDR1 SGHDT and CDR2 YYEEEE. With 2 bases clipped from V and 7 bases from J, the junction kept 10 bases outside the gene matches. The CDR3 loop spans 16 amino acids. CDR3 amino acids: CASSLFRDRVYQPQHF. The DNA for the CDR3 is TGTGCCAGCAGCTTATTCCGGGACAGGGTGTACCAGCCCCAGCATTTT.

The CDR3 DNA reads TGTGCCAGCAGGGTCGGCCAAGAGACCCAGTACTTC. Amino acids: CASRVGQETQYF. The V and J genes are TRBV2 and TRBJ2-5; no definite D call. The germline V gene encodes CDR1 SNHLY and CDR2 FYNNEI. This CDR3 has 12 amino acids. V gave up 6 bases and J gave up 1 base, with 6 bases separating them.

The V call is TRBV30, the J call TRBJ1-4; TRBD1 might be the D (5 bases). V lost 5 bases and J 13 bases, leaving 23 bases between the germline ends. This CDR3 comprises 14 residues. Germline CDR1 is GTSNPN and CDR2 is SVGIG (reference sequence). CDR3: CAWRAWDSSPRLFF. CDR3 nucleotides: TGTGCCTGGCGGGCCTGGGACTCCAGCCCCCGACTGTTTTTT. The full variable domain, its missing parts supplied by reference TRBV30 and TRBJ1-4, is SQTIHQWPATLVQPVGSPLSLECTVEGTSNPNLYWYRQAAGRGLQLLFYSVGIGQISSEVPQNLSASRPQDRQFILSSKKLLLSDSGFYLCAWRAWDSSPRLFFGSGTQLSVL.

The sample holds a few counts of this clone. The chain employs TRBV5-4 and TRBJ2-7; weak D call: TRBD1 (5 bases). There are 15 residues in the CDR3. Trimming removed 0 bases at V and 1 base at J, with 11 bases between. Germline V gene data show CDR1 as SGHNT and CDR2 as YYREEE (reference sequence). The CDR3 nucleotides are TGTGCCAGCAGCTTGGCAGGGCCCGCGTCCTACGAGCAGTACTTC. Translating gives CASSLAGPASYEQYF.

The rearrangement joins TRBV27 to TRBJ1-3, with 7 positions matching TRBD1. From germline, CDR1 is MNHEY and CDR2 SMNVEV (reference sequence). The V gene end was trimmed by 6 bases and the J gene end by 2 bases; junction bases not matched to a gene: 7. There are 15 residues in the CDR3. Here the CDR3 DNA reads TGTGCCAGCAGACCGACAGGGACCACTGGAAACACCATATATTTT. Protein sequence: CASRPTGTTGNTIYF.

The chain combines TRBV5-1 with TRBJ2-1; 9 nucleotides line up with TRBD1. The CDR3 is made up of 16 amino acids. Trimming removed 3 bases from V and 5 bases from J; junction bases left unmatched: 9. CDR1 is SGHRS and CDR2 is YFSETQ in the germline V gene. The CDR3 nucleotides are TGCGCCAGCAGCTCGACGACAGGGGGGATGAACAATGAGCAGTTCTTC. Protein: CASSSTTGGMNNEQFF.

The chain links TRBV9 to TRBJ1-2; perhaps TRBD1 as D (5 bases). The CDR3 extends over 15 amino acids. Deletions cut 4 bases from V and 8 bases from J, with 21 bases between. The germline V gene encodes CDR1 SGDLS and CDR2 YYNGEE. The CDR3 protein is CASSPGGVGSGGYTF. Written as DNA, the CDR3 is TGTGCCAGCAGCCCCGGGGGGGTGGGCAGCGGCGGCTACACCTTC.

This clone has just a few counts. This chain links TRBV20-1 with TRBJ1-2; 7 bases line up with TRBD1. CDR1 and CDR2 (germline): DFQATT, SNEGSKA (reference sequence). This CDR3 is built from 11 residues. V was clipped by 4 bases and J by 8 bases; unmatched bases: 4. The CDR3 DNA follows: TGCAGTGCTACCCAGGGGGAAGGCTACACCTTC. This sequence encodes CSATQGEGYTF.

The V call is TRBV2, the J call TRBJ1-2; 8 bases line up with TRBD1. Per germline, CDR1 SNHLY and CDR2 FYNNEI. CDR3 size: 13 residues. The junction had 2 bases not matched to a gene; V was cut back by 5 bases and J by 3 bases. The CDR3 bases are TGTGCCAGCAGTAAGACAGGGGACTATGGCTACACCTTC. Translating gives CASSKTGDYGYTF.

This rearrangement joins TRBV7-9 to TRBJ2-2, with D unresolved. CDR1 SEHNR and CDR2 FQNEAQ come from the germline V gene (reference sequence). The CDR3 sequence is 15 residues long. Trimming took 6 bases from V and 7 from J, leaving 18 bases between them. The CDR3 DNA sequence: TGTGCCAGCAGATCCCAAGACCCCCTAGGCGGGGAGCTGTTTTTT. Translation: CASRSQDPLGGELFF.

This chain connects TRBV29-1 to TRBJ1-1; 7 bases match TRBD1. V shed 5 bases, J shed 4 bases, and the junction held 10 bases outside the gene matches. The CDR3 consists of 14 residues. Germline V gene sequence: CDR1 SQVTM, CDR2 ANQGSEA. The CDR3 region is CSVTDRVVGTEAFF. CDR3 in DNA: TGCAGCGTTACTGACAGGGTGGTGGGCACTGAAGCTTTCTTT. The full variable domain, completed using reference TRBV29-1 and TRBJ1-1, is SAVISQKPSRDICQRGTSLTIQCQVDSQVTMMFWYRQQPGQSLTLIATANQGSEATYESGFVIDKFPISRPNLTFSTLTVSNMSPEDSSIYLCSVTDRVVGTEAFFGQGTRLTVV.

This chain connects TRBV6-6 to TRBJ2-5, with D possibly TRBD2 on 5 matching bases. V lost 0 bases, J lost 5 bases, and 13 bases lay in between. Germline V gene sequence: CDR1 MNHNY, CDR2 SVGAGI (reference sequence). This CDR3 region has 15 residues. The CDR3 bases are TGTGCCAGCAGTTACTCCCGGGGTCTAGTTGAGACCCAGTACTTC. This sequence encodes CASSYSRGLVETQYF.

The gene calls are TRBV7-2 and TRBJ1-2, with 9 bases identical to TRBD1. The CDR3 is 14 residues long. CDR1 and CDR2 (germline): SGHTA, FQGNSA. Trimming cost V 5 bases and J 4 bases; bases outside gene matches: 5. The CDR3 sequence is CASSPQGAIYGYTF. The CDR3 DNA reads TGTGCCAGCAGCCCACAGGGGGCGATCTATGGCTACACCTTC. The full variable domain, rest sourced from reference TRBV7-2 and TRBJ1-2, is GAGVSQSPSNKVTEKGKDVELRCDPISGHTALYWYRQSLGQGLEFLIYFQGNSAPDKSGLPSDRFSAERTGGSVSTLTIQRTQQEDSAVYLCASSPQGAIYGYTFGSGTRLTVV.

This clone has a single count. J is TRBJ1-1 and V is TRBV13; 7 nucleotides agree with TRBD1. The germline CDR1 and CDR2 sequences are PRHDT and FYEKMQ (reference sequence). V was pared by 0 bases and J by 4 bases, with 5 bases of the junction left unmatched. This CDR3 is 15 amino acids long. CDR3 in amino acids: CASSLGPGGITEAFF. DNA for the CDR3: TGTGCCAGCAGCTTAGGTCCAGGGGGGATCACTGAAGCTTTCTTT.

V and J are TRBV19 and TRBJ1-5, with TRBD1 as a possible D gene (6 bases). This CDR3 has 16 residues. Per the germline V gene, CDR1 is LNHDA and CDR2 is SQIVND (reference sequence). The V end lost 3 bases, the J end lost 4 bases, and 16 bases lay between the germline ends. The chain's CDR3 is CASSMGRGQGNQPQHF. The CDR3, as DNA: TGTGCCAGTAGTATGGGGCGGGGGCAAGGGAATCAGCCCCAGCATTTT.

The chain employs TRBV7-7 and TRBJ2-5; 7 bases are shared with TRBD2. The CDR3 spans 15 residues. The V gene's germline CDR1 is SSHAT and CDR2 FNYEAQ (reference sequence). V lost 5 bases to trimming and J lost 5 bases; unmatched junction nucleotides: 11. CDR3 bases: TGTGCCAGCAGCCGGACCCCCTACGGGGGGGAGACCCAGTACTTC. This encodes CASSRTPYGGETQYF.

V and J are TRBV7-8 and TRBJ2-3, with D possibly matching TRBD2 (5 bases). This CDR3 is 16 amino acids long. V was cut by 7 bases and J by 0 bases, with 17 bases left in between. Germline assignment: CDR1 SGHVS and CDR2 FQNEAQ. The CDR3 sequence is CASNQMDFFSTDTQYF. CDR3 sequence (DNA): TGTGCCAGCAACCAAATGGACTTTTTTAGCACAGATACGCAGTATTTT.

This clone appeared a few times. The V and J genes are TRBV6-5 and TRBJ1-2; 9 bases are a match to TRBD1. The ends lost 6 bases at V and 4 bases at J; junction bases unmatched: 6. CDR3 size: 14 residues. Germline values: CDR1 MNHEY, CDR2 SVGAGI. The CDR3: CASRTGGYGYGYTF. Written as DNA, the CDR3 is TGTGCCAGCAGGACAGGGGGTTATGGCTATGGCTACACCTTC.

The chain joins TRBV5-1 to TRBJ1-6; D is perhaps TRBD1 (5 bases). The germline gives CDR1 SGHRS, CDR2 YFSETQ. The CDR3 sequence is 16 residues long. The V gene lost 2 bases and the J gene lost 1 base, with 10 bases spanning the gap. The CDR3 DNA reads TGCGCCAGCAGCTTAAATTCAGGGTCCTATAATTCACCCCTCCACTTT. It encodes CASSLNSGSYNSPLHF. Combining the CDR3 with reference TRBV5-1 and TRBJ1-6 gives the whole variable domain KAGVTQTPRYLIKTRGQQVTLSCSPISGHRSVSWYQQTPGQGLQFLFEYFSETQRNKGNFPGRFSGRQFSNSRSEMNVSTLELGDSALYLCASSLNSGSYNSPLHFGNGTRLTVT.

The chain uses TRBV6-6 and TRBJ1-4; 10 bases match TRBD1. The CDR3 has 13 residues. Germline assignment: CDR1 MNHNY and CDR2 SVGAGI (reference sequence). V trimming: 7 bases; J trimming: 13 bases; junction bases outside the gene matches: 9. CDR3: CASTSGQGGRLFF. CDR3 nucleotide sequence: TGTGCCAGCACCTCCGGACAGGGGGGTAGACTGTTTTTT.

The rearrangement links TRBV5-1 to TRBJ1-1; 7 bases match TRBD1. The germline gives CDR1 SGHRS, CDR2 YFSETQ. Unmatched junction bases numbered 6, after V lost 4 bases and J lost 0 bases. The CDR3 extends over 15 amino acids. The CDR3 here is CASSVRGIMNTEAFF. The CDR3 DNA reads TGCGCCAGCAGCGTCAGGGGGATCATGAACACTGAAGCTTTCTTT.

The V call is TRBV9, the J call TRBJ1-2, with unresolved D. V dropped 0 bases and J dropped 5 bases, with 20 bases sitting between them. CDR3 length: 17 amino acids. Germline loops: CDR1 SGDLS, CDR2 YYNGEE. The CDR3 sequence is CASSVGPNSAGGYGYTF. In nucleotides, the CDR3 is TGTGCCAGCAGCGTAGGCCCAAACAGTGCCGGTGGGTATGGCTACACCTTC.

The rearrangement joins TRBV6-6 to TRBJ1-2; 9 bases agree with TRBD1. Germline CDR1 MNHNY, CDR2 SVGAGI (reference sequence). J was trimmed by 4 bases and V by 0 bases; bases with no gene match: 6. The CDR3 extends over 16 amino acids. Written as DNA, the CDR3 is TGTGCCAGCAGTTACTCGACAGGGGGGACACTCTATGGCTACACCTTC. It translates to CASSYSTGGTLYGYTF.

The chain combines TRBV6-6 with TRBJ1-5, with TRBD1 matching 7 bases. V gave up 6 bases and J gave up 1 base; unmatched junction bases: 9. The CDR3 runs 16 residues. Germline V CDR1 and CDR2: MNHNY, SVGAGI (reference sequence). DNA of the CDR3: TGTGCCAGCAGCAACCCTGCGGGACAGAGCAATCAGCCCCAGCATTTT. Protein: CASSNPAGQSNQPQHF.

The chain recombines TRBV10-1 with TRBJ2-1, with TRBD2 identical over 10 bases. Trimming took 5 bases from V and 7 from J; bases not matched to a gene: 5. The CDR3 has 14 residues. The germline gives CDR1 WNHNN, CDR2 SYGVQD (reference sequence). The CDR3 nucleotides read TGCGCCAGCAGTTCTAGCGGGAGCCCTAATGAGCAGTTCTTC. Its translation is CASSSSGSPNEQFF.

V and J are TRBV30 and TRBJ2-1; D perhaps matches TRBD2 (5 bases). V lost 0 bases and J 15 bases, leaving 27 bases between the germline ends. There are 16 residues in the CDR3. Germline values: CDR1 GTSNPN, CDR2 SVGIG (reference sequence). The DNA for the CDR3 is TGTGCCTGGAGTGTATCGTCTTGGACTGCCGGGCTCGAAAGGTTCTTC. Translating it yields CAWSVSSWTAGLERFF.